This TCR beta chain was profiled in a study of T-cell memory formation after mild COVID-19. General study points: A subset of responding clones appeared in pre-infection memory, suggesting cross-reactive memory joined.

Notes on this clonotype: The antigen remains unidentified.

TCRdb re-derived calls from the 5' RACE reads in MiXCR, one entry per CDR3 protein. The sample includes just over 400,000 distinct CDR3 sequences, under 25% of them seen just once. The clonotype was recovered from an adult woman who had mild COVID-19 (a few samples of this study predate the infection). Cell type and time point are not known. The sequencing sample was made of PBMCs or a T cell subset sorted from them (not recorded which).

Written as DNA, the CDR3 is TGTGCCAGCAGTTACTCGACGGCTAGCAGCTACGAGCAGTACTTC. This translates into CASSYSTASSYEQYF. J is TRBJ2-7 and V is TRBV6-5, with TRBD2 as a possible D gene (5 bases). V lost 0 bases, J lost 3 bases, and 12 bases lay in between. The CDR3 is made up of 15 amino acids. Per germline, CDR1 MNHEY and CDR2 SVGAGI.